This T cell receptor beta chain was found in a study of cytomegalovirus exposure and HLA in healthy donors. This clone was found once. Its antigen remains unidentified. Study results and limitations: V- and J-gene trimming of TCR beta was linked (in a later analysis) to a missense DCLRE1C variant. In a later analysis, across HLA loci, associated TCR counts were highest for DRB1, lowest for HLA-C. Accurate prediction of most subjects' HLA-A and HLA-B alleles from TCR beta sequences was reported.

A multiplex PCR was run with 60 Vbeta primers and 13 Jbeta primers. Produced via immunoSEQ multiplex PCR; TCRdb's table is partial and in-frame only. Among 120,000 to 150,000 clones, 60% to 80% were seen once, and the ten largest hold 0.66%. The clonotype comes from a male donor in good health and CMV-seronegative. The specimen was PBMCs.

The CDR3 loop reads CASSHSGVRETQYF. The CDR3 region has the DNA TGTGCCAGCAGCCATTCAGGGGTTAGAGAGACCCAGTACTTC. The chain joins TRBV5-4 to TRBJ2-5; a weak D match, TRBD1 (6 bases). Per germline, CDR1 SGHNT and CDR2 YYREEE (reference sequence). Deletions cut 4 bases from V and 4 bases from J, with 14 bases between. The CDR3 has 14 residues.